This T cell receptor beta chain was identified in a study of CD8+CD57+ T cells in acquired aplastic anemia. Germline CDR1 and CDR2: LGHDT and YNNKEL (reference sequence). The CDR3 covers 13 residues. Trimming cost V 8 bases and J 6 bases, with 15 bases left between them. Individuals selected for sequencing had exhibited CD8+CD57+ cell expansion on flow cytometry. The cohort consisted entirely of patients having severe acquired aplastic anemia. Prior therapy had not been administered to any patient at the time of blood sampling. This clonotype was recorded a few times. The target antigen is unknown. Researchers used genomic DNA as the template to profile TCR beta VDJ and CDR3. Using its own MiXCR run on the reads, TCRdb lists one record per CDR3 protein. The sample holds 450,000 to 550,000 distinct CDR3 sequences, around 33% seen once. Findings of the study overall: Researchers report that about 28 CD8+ CDR3 sequences appeared in both patients and controls. Simpson's diversity of CD8+ cells was not significantly different in patients compared with controls.

The chain is built from TRBV3-1 and TRBJ2-3; perhaps TRBD1 as D (5 bases). This receptor was identified in a human donor with aplastic anemia. Sequencing used sorted CD4+, CD8+, or CD8+CD57+ T cells (not recorded which) from PBMCs. The CDR3 region is CASENMGRDTQYF. The CDR3 DNA sequence: TGTGCCAGCGAGAATATGGGGCGTGATACGCAGTATTTT.